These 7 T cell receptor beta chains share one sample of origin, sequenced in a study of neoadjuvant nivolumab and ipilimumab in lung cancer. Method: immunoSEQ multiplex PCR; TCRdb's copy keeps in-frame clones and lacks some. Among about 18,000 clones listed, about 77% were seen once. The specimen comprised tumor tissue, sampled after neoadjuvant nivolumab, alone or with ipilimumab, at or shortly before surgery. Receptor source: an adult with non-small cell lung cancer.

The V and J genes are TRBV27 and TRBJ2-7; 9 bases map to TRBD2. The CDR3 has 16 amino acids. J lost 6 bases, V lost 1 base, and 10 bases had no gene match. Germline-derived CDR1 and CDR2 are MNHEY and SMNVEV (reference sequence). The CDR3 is CASSLWGTSSVGEQYF. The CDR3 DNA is TGTGCCAGCAGTTTATGGGGGACTAGCTCCGTCGGCGAGCAGTACTTC.

This chain's CDR3 is CASSVASAGELFF. The CDR3 DNA reads as TGTGCCAGCAGCGTAGCCTCGGCCGGGGAGCTGTTTTTT. The gene calls are TRBV9 and TRBJ2-2; D not resolved. The CDR3 is 13 amino acids. Looked up from germline, CDR1 is SGDLS and CDR2 is YYNGEE. Trimming cost V 0 bases and J 6 bases, with 6 bases left between them.

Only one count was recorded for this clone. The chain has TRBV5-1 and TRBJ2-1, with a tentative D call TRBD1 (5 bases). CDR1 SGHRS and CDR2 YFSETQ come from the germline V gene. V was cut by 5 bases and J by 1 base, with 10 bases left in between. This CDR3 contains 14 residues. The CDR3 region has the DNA TGCGCCAGCAGTAGGGGCAGTTCCTACAATGAGCAGTTCTTC. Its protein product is CASSRGSSYNEQFF.

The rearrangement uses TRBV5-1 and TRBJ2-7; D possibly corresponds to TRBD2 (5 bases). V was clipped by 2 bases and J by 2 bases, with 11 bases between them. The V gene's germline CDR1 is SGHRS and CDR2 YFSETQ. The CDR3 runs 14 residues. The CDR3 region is CASSFRDSTYEQYF. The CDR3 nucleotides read TGCGCCAGCAGCTTCCGGGATAGTACCTACGAGCAGTACTTC.

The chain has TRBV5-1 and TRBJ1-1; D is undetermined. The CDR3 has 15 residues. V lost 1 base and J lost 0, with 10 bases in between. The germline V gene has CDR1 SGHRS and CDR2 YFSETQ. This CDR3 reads CASSLSLRMNTEAFF. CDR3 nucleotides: TGCGCCAGCAGCTTGTCGTTAAGGATGAACACTGAAGCTTTCTTT.

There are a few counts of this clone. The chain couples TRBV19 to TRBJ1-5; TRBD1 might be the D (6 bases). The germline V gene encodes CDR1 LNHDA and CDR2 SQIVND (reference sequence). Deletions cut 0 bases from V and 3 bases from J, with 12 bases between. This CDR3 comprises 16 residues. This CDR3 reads CASSIDNRALNQPQHF. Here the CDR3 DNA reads TGTGCCAGTAGTATAGATAACAGGGCCCTCAATCAGCCCCAGCATTTT.

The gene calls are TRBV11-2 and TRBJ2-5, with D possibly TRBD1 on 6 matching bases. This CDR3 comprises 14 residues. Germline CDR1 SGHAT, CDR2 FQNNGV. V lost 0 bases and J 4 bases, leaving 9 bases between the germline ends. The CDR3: CASSLDRGSETQYF. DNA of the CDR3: TGTGCCAGCAGCTTAGACAGGGGATCAGAGACCCAGTACTTC.